Listed here is a single TCR beta chain. The sample holds many counts of this clonotype. Its antigen has not been determined. No clone much larger than this one lies a single base away; base qualities are absent. A robust, sensitive protocol for the amplification, sequencing and analysis of TCRs was described in the study, in which 3' ligation of a UMI-containing oligonucleotide to TCR cDNA was used. For whole blood analysis, approximately 2.4 ml of peripheral blood was collected from healthy adult volunteers into Tempus tubes, and RNA was extracted following the manufacturer's instructions. Before reverse transcription, total RNA that had not been cell sorted was treated with RQ1 DNase, with a target input of about 1 to 1000 ng. Libraries were prepared from skin biopsies and whole blood to test how robust the pipeline was in samples where T cells are a minority population. This entry belongs to a study of naive and memory T cell subsets (TCRdb year 2017). Background for the entire study: The figure summarizing these samples reported roughly 10 blood donors, 7 tuberculin skin test biopsies and 3 saline control biopsies. PCR2 was typically a SYBR Green qPCR stopped at a set threshold; low-input samples could instead use end-point PCR (approximately 6 cycles). The investigation overall reported the following: The RNA-based method was acknowledged as potentially sensitive to TCR transcript changes with T cell activation and differentiation.

V was cut back by 3 bases and J by 13 bases, leaving a gap of 28 bases between them. From cysteine to phenylalanine, the CDR3 is 16 amino acids long. Of all the DNA, just the CDR3 is kept, 48 bases in frame from base 1. Based on the germline V gene, the CDR1 and CDR2 sequences are MDHEN and SYDVKM. Library construction relied on 5' RACE. Four rounds of PCR, run with the SP2 primer together with nested alpha and beta constant region primers, were used to amplify the ligated cDNA. TCR RNA was reverse transcribed with SuperScript IV using alpha and beta constant region primers for the blood and skin samples. T4 RNA ligase 1 was used to ligate an oligonucleotide containing the Illumina SP2 primer and a UMI to the 3' end of the cDNA. To prevent hairpin formation, the 12-nucleotide UMI was made up of two random hexamers with an eight-base spacer between them. From the second PCR onward, the TCR alpha and beta chain libraries were handled separately, and dual indexing was used for multiplexing. After pooling, the indexed libraries were analyzed by capillary electrophoresis and sequenced on either an Illumina MiSeq or NextSeq. To boost base diversity and improve cluster recognition, PhiX DNA at about 5-7.5% was spiked into the libraries. The original methods were these. UMIs were extracted from read 2 by Demultiplexor and combined with the TCR sequence from read 1, and reads were split according to sample indices. Decombinator identified V and J genes and V-J junctions and gave each TCR a five-part identifier that included V and J deletions. UMIs were used by Collapsinator to correct sequencing errors and PCR amplification heterogeneity, so that a UMI-based abundance was obtained for each TCR. CDR3Translator turned identifiers into nucleotide sequence, translated the nucleotide sequence into amino acids, and pulled out CDR3 regions based on terminal motifs. Error-corrected counts of alpha and beta TCRs from blood and skin were compared after being normalized to the amount of input RNA. TCRdb applied fastp at Q25 and MiXCR to the public reads, then kept only in-frame beta chains. Rows merge per CDR3 protein into single entries with the most common DNA and genes. In this record, the V and J calls reflect TCRdb's handling and not the investigators' own analysis. This sample lists 50,000 to 60,000 distinct CDR3 sequences; more than 7.5% were detected once. The ten largest make up 9% to 10% of the sample.

Here the chain combines TRBV28 and TRBJ2-7, with no D gene named confidently. The clonotype was recovered from a female donor in good health. CDR3 sequence: CASSLARVLKGNTLYF. The sequenced DNA is TGTGCCAGCAGTTTGGCACGGGTGTTGAAGGGTAACACACTCTACTTC.